This T cell receptor beta chain stems from a study of cytomegalovirus exposure and HLA in healthy donors. General observations from the study: Among TCR sequences, most were rare, though some public TCRs appeared in many donors. The study designated about 180 TCR beta chains cytomegalovirus-associated. Specificity of three CMV-associated chains for CMV antigens was verified in vitro.

The CDR3 length is 16 residues. Germline V gene lookup returns CDR1 MGHDK and CDR2 SYGVNS. J was trimmed by 3 bases and V by 5 bases; bases with no gene match: 12. The method was immunoSEQ multiplex PCR; TCRdb's version includes in-frame clones alone and lacks a portion of them. This repertoire shows 200,000 or so clones, 75% to 85% found once; its top ten account for 13%. The donors were part of the roughly 130-subject validation cohort, which stood apart from the approximately 700-subject first cohort. For this clone: The antigen is not known.

The specimen was PBMCs. This sequence originates from a woman aged 25 to 45 in good health and CMV-seropositive. The rearrangement uses TRBV25-1 and TRBJ2-7, with 8 bases that match TRBD2. CDR3 loop: CASSPRLGRVHYEQYF. CDR3 nucleotide sequence: TGTGCCAGCAGTCCCCGCCTCGGGAGGGTCCACTACGAGCAGTACTTC.